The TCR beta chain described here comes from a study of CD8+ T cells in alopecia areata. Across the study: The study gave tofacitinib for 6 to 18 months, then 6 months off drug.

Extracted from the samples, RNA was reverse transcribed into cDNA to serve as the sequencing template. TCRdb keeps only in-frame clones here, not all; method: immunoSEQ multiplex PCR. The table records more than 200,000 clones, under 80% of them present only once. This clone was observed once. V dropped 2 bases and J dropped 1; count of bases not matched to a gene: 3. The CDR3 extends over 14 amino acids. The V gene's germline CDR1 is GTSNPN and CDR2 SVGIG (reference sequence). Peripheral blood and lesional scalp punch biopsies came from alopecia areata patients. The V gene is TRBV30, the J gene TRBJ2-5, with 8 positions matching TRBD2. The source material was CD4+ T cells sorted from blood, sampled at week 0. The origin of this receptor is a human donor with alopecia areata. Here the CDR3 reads CAWSSGGLQETQYF. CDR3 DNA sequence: TGTGCCTGGAGTAGCGGGGGCCTCCAAGAGACCCAGTACTTC.